The 25 T cell receptor beta chains presented below share a single source sample, sequenced in a study of blood T cell repertoires in COVID-19 (dated by TCRdb to the early 2020s). Library generation was performed with the immunoSEQ multiplex PCR assay. TCRdb took this table from immuneACCESS and kept in-frame rearrangements with V and J called. Such tables lack part of the clones; where checked against another copy, unresolved V genes explain under half of the gap, and the rest is unexplained. The sample table holds 30,000 to 35,000 clones, of which around 82% were seen once. Approximately 3.6% of the sample belongs to the ten largest clones. The sample comprised peripheral blood. The source is a man in his forties or fifties with acute or convalescent COVID-19.

The chain employs TRBV19 and TRBJ1-1; D gene unclear. CDR1 is LNHDA, CDR2 SQIVND, per germline (reference sequence). The CDR3 loop spans 12 amino acids. The V and J ends lost 9 bases and 5 bases respectively, with 13 bases between them. The CDR3 nucleotides read TGTGCCAGCACTAGTGGGATGACTGAAGCTTTCTTT. It codes for CASTSGMTEAFF.

The CDR3 DNA follows: TGTGCCAGCAGCTTGGTAGTAGACAATGAGCAGTTCTTC. It codes for CASSLVVDNEQFF. The chain couples TRBV5-6 to TRBJ2-1; D is undetermined. Germline V gene lookup returns CDR1 SGHDT and CDR2 YYEEEE. Between the trimmed V and J ends, which lost 0 bases and 5 bases, there was a span of 6 bases. The CDR3 runs 13 residues.

The chain links TRBV7-3 to TRBJ1-3; no reliable D call. Germline lookup yields CDR1 SGHTA and CDR2 FQGTGA. V dropped 5 bases and J dropped 3 bases, with 8 bases sitting between them. The CDR3 has 13 residues. This chain's CDR3 is CASSQAGGNTIYF. The CDR3 nucleotides are TGTGCCAGCAGCCAGGCGGGTGGAAACACCATATATTTT.

The chain couples TRBV9 to TRBJ1-5, with a possible D match to TRBD1 (6 bases). The V end was cut by 3 bases, the J end by 4 bases, with 8 bases between. Per the germline V gene, CDR1 is SGDLS and CDR2 is YYNGEE. CDR3 length equals 13 residues. The DNA of the CDR3 is TGTGCCAGCAGCGGGGGGACAAATCAGCCCCAGCATTTT. Its protein product is CASSGGTNQPQHF.

CDR3 sequence: CASSFAGTRNEQFF. Here the CDR3 DNA reads TGTGCCAGCAGCTTCGCCGGGACTAGGAATGAGCAGTTCTTC. The gene calls are TRBV7-2 and TRBJ2-1; TRBD2 matches at 8 bases. The CDR3 length is 14 residues. Germline V gene data show CDR1 as SGHTA and CDR2 as FQGNSA. Trimming took 3 bases from V and 7 from J; bases not matched to a gene: 5.

The chain couples TRBV3-1 (or the pseudogene TRBV3-2) to TRBJ2-3; D is perhaps TRBD2 (5 bases). CDR1 is LGHDT, CDR2 YNNKEL, per germline (reference sequence). V was shortened by 1 base and J by 4 bases, with 18 bases between the two germline ends. The CDR3 spans 17 residues. CDR3 bases: TGTGCCAGCAGCCAAGTTCTAGCACTAGAGTCCTCAGATACGCAGTATTTT. It encodes CASSQVLALESSDTQYF.

The genes are TRBV10-2 and TRBJ1-5; 10 bases map to TRBD1. Trimming cost V 5 bases and J 7 bases; bases outside gene matches: 14. CDR1 is WSHSY, CDR2 SAAADI, per germline. This CDR3 contains 17 residues. CDR3 amino acids: CASSPNNDRGQFQPQHF. The CDR3 bases are TGCGCCAGCAGTCCCAACAATGACAGGGGGCAATTCCAGCCCCAGCATTTT.

V and J are TRBV2 and TRBJ1-1, with 9 bases aligning to TRBD1. CDR3 length: 18 amino acids. V was pared by 6 bases and J by 4 bases, with 18 bases of the junction left unmatched. Germline V gene data show CDR1 as SNHLY and CDR2 as FYNNEI. The CDR3 loop is CASSAGRTGVSVGTEAFF. The CDR3 coding sequence is TGTGCCAGCAGCGCGGGGAGGACAGGGGTCTCGGTGGGCACTGAAGCTTTCTTT.

The chain has TRBV12-5 and TRBJ1-2, with D perhaps TRBD1 (5 bases). The germline V gene encodes CDR1 LGHNT and CDR2 FRNRAP. The CDR3 sequence is 17 residues long. V lost 0 bases and J 0 bases, leaving 14 bases between the germline ends. Here the CDR3 reads CASGLVVGGPANYGYTF. The DNA of the CDR3 is TGTGCTAGTGGTTTGGTGGTGGGGGGTCCAGCTAACTATGGCTACACCTTC. Variable domain in full (rest from reference TRBV12-5 and TRBJ1-2): DARVTQTPRHKVTEMGQEVTMRCQPILGHNTVFWYRQTMMQGLELLAYFRNRAPLDDSGMPKDRFSAEMPDATLATLKIQPSEPRDSAVYFCASGLVVGGPANYGYTFGSGTRLTVV.

A few counts support this clone. The V gene is TRBV19, the J gene TRBJ1-5; TRBD1 aligns across 11 bases. CDR3 length equals 14 residues. The germline gives CDR1 LNHDA, CDR2 SQIVND (reference sequence). V shed 4 bases, J shed 7 bases, and the junction held 3 bases outside the gene matches. The CDR3 nucleotides read TGTGCCAGTAGTACCCGGACAGGGGGCCAGCCCCAGCATTTT. Its translation: CASSTRTGGQPQHF.

The gene calls are TRBV6-1 and TRBJ2-3, with 13 nucleotides matching TRBD2. CDR3 length: 16 amino acids. CDR1 and CDR2 from the germline V gene are MNHNS and SASEGT. The ends lost 4 bases at V and 3 bases at J; junction bases unmatched: 4. The CDR3, as DNA: TGTGCCAGCAGTGGACTAGCGGGGGGCTTTACAGATACGCAGTATTTT. This codes for CASSGLAGGFTDTQYF.

CDR3 sequence (DNA): TGTGCCAGCCGGACAGGGGAGACCCAGTACTTC. Its translation is CASRTGETQYF. The chain employs TRBV27 and TRBJ2-5; TRBD1 agrees at 8 bases. Germline values: CDR1 MNHEY, CDR2 SMNVEV (reference sequence). CDR3 length equals 11 residues. J gave up 5 bases and V 8 bases, and 1 base lay outside the gene matches.

This clone has a single count. The chain employs TRBV9 and TRBJ2-2; D ambiguous. This CDR3 has 16 amino acids. V was shortened by 0 bases and J by 2 bases, with 11 bases between the two germline ends. Germline lookup yields CDR1 SGDLS and CDR2 YYNGEE. Here the CDR3 reads CASSVVSGFNTGELFF. In DNA form, the CDR3 reads TGTGCCAGCAGCGTAGTATCCGGGTTTAACACCGGGGAGCTGTTTTTT.

The chain carries TRBV19 and TRBJ2-1; the D gene is possibly TRBD2 (5 bases). From germline, CDR1 is LNHDA and CDR2 SQIVND (reference sequence). The CDR3 is made up of 18 amino acids. Trimming took off 3 bases at V and 0 bases at J, with 18 bases between the two ends. The CDR3 bases are TGTGCCAGTAGTATCGCTAGCTCCTATCTCGGCTCCTACAATGAGCAGTTCTTC. It codes for CASSIASSYLGSYNEQFF.

The chain uses TRBV13 and TRBJ2-3; D is uncertain. CDR1 and CDR2 from the germline V gene are PRHDT and FYEKMQ (reference sequence). The V end lost 5 bases, the J end lost 3 bases, and 9 bases lay between the germline ends. The CDR3 spans 13 residues. CDR3 residues: CASSPPGTDTQYF. CDR3 bases: TGTGCCAGCAGCCCCCCAGGTACAGATACGCAGTATTTT.

The V and J genes are TRBV5-6 and TRBJ2-5; 10 positions agree with TRBD1. Germline trimming cut 0 bases from V and 0 bases from J; bases unmatched to any gene: 2. CDR1 is SGHDT, CDR2 YYEEEE, per germline. The CDR3 spans 16 residues. CDR3 region: CASSLVGTGDQETQYF. In DNA form, the CDR3 reads TGTGCCAGCAGCTTGGTCGGGACAGGGGACCAAGAGACCCAGTACTTC.

The genes are TRBV19 and TRBJ1-5; D not resolved. Germline V gene lookup returns CDR1 LNHDA and CDR2 SQIVND (reference sequence). The CDR3 contains 14 residues. Trimming removed 3 bases from V and 6 bases from J, with 12 bases in between. The CDR3: CASSIHGSAQPQHF. The CDR3 coding sequence is TGTGCCAGTAGTATCCACGGGTCGGCTCAGCCCCAGCATTTT.

The gene calls are TRBV6-5 and TRBJ1-1; D may be TRBD1 (6 bases). Germline lookup yields CDR1 MNHEY and CDR2 SVGAGI. The CDR3 is 14 residues long. V lost 6 bases and J lost 5, with 16 bases in between. The CDR3 DNA sequence: TGTGCCAGCAGCGGGACATTCGGCATGACTGAAGCTTTCTTT. This gives the protein CASSGTFGMTEAFF.

The chain joins TRBV7-9 to TRBJ2-3, with 7 bases fitting TRBD1. Germline CDR1 SEHNR, CDR2 FQNEAQ (reference sequence). V lost 5 bases to trimming and J lost 9 bases; unmatched junction nucleotides: 8. The CDR3 is made up of 13 amino acids. The CDR3 nucleotides are TGTGCCAGCAGCCCCGACCAACAGGGGACGCAGTATTTT. Translation gives CASSPDQQGTQYF.

The chain combines TRBV18 with TRBJ2-5; D may be TRBD2 (7 bases). The germline gives CDR1 KGHSH, CDR2 LQKENI. V shed 3 bases and J shed 5 bases, with 13 bases lying between them. This CDR3 region has 14 residues. CDR3 loop: CASSPTGGQETQYF. For the CDR3, the DNA is TGTGCCAGCTCACCTACCGGGGGGCAGGAGACCCAGTACTTC.

The rearrangement links TRBV5-4 to TRBJ1-4; no reliable D call. This CDR3 region has 19 residues. The germline V gene encodes CDR1 SGHNT and CDR2 YYREEE (reference sequence). V was cut by 1 base and J by 0 bases, with 19 bases left in between. CDR3 in DNA: TGTGCCAGCAGCTTGAAGTTTCGTAAAACTCCCTCAACTAATGAAAAACTGTTTTTT. Its translation: CASSLKFRKTPSTNEKLFF.

The gene calls are TRBV18 and TRBJ2-7, with D tentatively TRBD1 (5 bases). The CDR3 length is 14 residues. V was pared by 4 bases and J by 3 bases, with 13 bases between. Per the germline V gene, CDR1 is KGHSH and CDR2 is LQKENI. Here the CDR3 DNA reads TGTGCCAGCTCACGGACACAGGATTTCTACGAGCAGTACTTC. Its translation is CASSRTQDFYEQYF.

This clone has only a few counts. In nucleotides, the CDR3 is TGTGCCAGCAGTGCATGGGACAGGTCCGGGGAGCTGTTTTTT. Protein product: CASSAWDRSGELFF. The gene calls are TRBV2 and TRBJ2-2; 8 bases line up with TRBD1. CDR3 length: 14 residues. Trimming cost V 4 bases and J 6 bases; bases outside gene matches: 4. Germline V gene sequence: CDR1 SNHLY, CDR2 FYNNEI.

The V call is TRBV12-3 or TRBV12-4, the J call TRBJ1-2; no firm D call. The CDR3 has 13 residues. Trimming left V 4 bases short and J 2 bases short, with 8 bases between. The CDR3, as DNA: TGTGCCAGCAGTTGGGAGGGAAACTATGGCTACACCTTC. It codes for CASSWEGNYGYTF.

The rearrangement joins TRBV4-1 to TRBJ2-2; 7 nucleotides align to TRBD1. The V gene's germline CDR1 is MGHRA and CDR2 YSYEKL. V gave up 4 bases and J gave up 6 bases; unmatched junction bases: 5. CDR3 length equals 14 residues. The CDR3 coding sequence is TGCGCCAGCAGCCCTCAACAGGGGTCCGGGGAGCTGTTTTTT. Its translation: CASSPQQGSGELFF.